The subject of this entry is one T cell receptor (beta chain). Which antigen it targets is not known. Nothing much larger sits one base from this clone, and base qualities are not available. Compared with germline, V lacks 1 base and J lacks 3 bases; bases without a gene match: 4. Inclusive of the bounding cysteine and phenylalanine, the CDR3 is 17 residues long. Only the CDR3 region is kept as DNA, spanning 51 bases read in frame from base 1. CDR1 and CDR2 are drawn from the germline V gene: SGHVS, FQNEAQ. This sample stems from a study of T cell responses to AZD1222 COVID-19 vaccine (dated by TCRdb to the early 2020s). As for the study more broadly: AZD1222 recipients with second doses at about 4 weeks or about 12 weeks were pooled, because spike-specific TCR depth and breadth did not differ between schedules. A total of under 250 trial participants underwent TCR sequencing, of whom approximately 200 had received two doses of AZD1222 and approximately 26 had received two doses of the MenACWY control vaccine. Trial participants were enrolled into age subgroups of 18-55, 56-69 and 70-plus years, which contained about 160, 30 and 59 TCR-sequenced participants, respectively. Points the paper makes about the study in general: Reportedly, close to half of the unique spike-specific TCRs recognized epitopes lying outside the regions that are mutated in the B.1.351 and B.1.1.7 variants. Conclusions about previously exposed vaccinees are limited because only 5 or 6 AZD1222 recipients were SARS-CoV-2 seropositive at baseline. After two AZD1222 doses, both the breadth and the depth of spike-specific TCRs were significantly higher than at day 0 and than in MenACWY recipients. In the small 56-69-year group, the increase in depth fell short of significance, most likely because of low power. Because no day 14 peak-response samples were available, repertoires were characterized only after the peak T cell response. The whole spike protein was spanned by vaccine-associated CD4 TCRs, and dominant responses were seen in regions 160-218 and 743-854. Participants were mostly white British, with more females than males. The authors suggested clonal diversity may have been underestimated.

The time point label, read with the paper, signifies: baseline before first vaccination. The vaccinee samples were drawn from two UK trials, COV001 and COV002, one of which was a single-blind randomized controlled phase 2/3 trial testing AZD1222 (ChAdOx1 nCoV-19) in healthy adults. Trial participant PBMC samples were collected at day 0 and day 28 after the second dose for TCRbeta chain sequencing. The CDR3 regions of human TCRbeta chains were subjected to immunosequencing. The source study handled its data this way. Repertoire TCRs were matched against a reference library of SARS-CoV-2-specific TCRs generated with the MIRA antigen-specificity platform. Breadth meant the fraction of unique TCRs that were SARS-CoV-2-associated, whereas depth meant the fraction of total T cells that were SARS-CoV-2-associated. Using the MIRA data, each spike-specific TCR was assigned both to the spike region to which the TCR was reactive and to a CD4 or CD8 class. Log10-transformed breadth and depth values were compared by one-way ANOVA with Sidak's multiple comparisons tests. TCRdb took over this immuneACCESS table, retaining in-frame rearrangements with V and J assigned. Such tables are incomplete; in checked studies, under half of the missing clones stem from an unresolved V gene, and the remainder is unexplained. V, J and clone size derive from that table, while D and trimming were established from the DNA sequence. Within this sample are 57,000 or so clones, with 76% of them counted one time only. The ten largest make up roughly an eighth of the sample.

This sequence was found in an adult in good health. The sequence links TRBV7-8 to TRBJ2-2; TRBD1 aligns with 11 central bases. The source was peripheral blood, collected on day 0 of AZD1222 vaccination. The DNA is TGTGCCAGCAGCTTAGGGACAGGGGGCGTTTACACCGGGGAGCTGTTTTTT. Its translation is CASSLGTGGVYTGELFF.